Listed below are T cell receptor beta chains from one sample, sequenced in a study of cytotoxic CD8 clonotypes in ibrutinib-treated CLL. Sequencing was performed with immunoSEQ multiplex PCR; in TCRdb, only in-frame clones are kept and a portion is missing. The sample records nearly 50,000 clones, roughly 57% being singletons. Specimen: PBMCs, collected after 24 months of ibrutinib treatment. The receptor set was obtained from a human donor with chronic lymphocytic leukemia. CDR3s include the opening cysteine and the closing phenylalanine or tryptophan. D genes are given only for firm matches. Clone size is shown for a subset of rows, as once, few, many or a class of expanded clone.

size: few; V: TRBV9; D: .; J: TRBJ1-6; CDR3: CASSGDRPDSPLHF; DNA: TGTGCCAGCAGCGGGGACCGTCCAGATTCACCCCTCCACTTT
size: .; V: TRBV6-6; D: .; J: TRBJ1-4; CDR3: CASSYPGPGGDEKLFF; DNA: TGTGCCAGCAGTTACCCGGGCCCGGGAGGTGATGAAAAACTGTTTTTT
size: .; V: TRBV4-2; D: .; J: TRBJ1-2; CDR3: CASSQVRDHGYTF; DNA: TGTGCCAGCAGCCAAGTGAGGGACCATGGCTACACCTTC
size: .; V: TRBV5-1; D: TRBD1; J: TRBJ1-5; CDR3: CASSLVSGQGVWVGNQPQHF; DNA: TGCGCCAGCAGCTTGGTCTCGGGACAGGGCGTGTGGGTTGGCAATCAGCCCCAGCATTTT
size: .; V: TRBV5-1; D: TRBD1; J: TRBJ1-4; CDR3: CASSSTGENEKLFF; DNA: TGCGCCAGCAGCTCGACAGGGGAGAATGAAAAACTGTTTTTT
size: .; V: TRBV11-3; D: .; J: TRBJ2-7; CDR3: CASSLDALAAPSEQYF; DNA: TGTGCCAGCAGCTTAGATGCCCTAGCAGCCCCATCCGAGCAGTACTTC
size: .; V: TRBV13; D: .; J: TRBJ2-5; CDR3: CASSLASGKGETQYF; DNA: TGTGCCAGCAGCTTAGCGTCGGGAAAGGGGGAGACCCAGTACTTC
size: few; V: TRBV11-1; D: TRBD1; J: TRBJ1-1; CDR3: CASSSGTVNTEAFF; DNA: TGTGCCAGCAGCTCCGGGACAGTTAACACTGAAGCTTTCTTT
size: many; V: TRBV29-1; D: .; J: TRBJ1-1; CDR3: CSALRQMNTEAFF; DNA: TGCAGCGCCCTTCGACAGATGAACACTGAAGCTTTCTTT
size: .; V: TRBV5-8; D: .; J: TRBJ2-3; CDR3: CASSPGGVDTQYF; DNA: TGTGCCAGCAGCCCCGGTGGGGTAGATACGCAGTATTTT
size: few; V: TRBV7-9; D: TRBD1; J: TRBJ2-5; CDR3: CASSQDTGGQETQYF; DNA: TGTGCCAGCAGCCAGGATACAGGGGGCCAAGAGACCCAGTACTTC
size: .; V: TRBV6-7; D: TRBD1; J: TRBJ2-7; CDR3: CASSYPDREEYEQYF; DNA: TGTGCCAGCAGTTATCCCGACAGGGAAGAATACGAGCAGTACTTC
size: .; V: TRBV11-2; D: .; J: TRBJ1-4; CDR3: CASSLDAFELVFF; DNA: TGTGCCAGCAGCTTAGATGCTTTTGAGCTGGTGTTTTTT
size: .; V: TRBV5-4; D: .; J: TRBJ1-4; CDR3: CASSLRQGVMDEKLFF; DNA: TGTGCCAGCAGCTTGCGGCAGGGAGTTATGGATGAAAAACTGTTTTTT
size: .; V: TRBV13; D: .; J: TRBJ2-7; CDR3: CASSLGPPSQSYEQYF; DNA: TGTGCCAGCAGCTTAGGCCCACCCTCCCAATCCTACGAGCAGTACTTC
size: .; V: TRBV5-1; D: .; J: TRBJ2-5; CDR3: CASSLGQGETQYF; DNA: TGCGCCAGCAGCTTGGGGCAGGGGGAGACCCAGTACTTC
size: .; V: TRBV7-8; D: .; J: TRBJ2-1; CDR3: CASSLVRPSQTDEQFF; DNA: TGTGCCAGCAGCTTAGTTCGGCCCTCTCAGACCGATGAGCAGTTCTTC
size: .; V: TRBV7-9; D: .; J: TRBJ1-5; CDR3: CASTGQVSNQPQHF; DNA: TGTGCCAGCACGGGGCAGGTGTCCAATCAGCCCCAGCATTTT
size: .; V: TRBV15; D: .; J: TRBJ2-3; CDR3: CATSRDEGWGTDTQYF; DNA: TGTGCCACCAGCAGAGATGAGGGATGGGGCACAGATACGCAGTATTTT
size: once; V: TRBV5-6; D: TRBD1; J: TRBJ2-2; CDR3: CASSLGQGAGELFF; DNA: TGTGCCAGCAGCCTTGGACAGGGTGCTGGGGAGCTGTTTTTT
size: .; V: TRBV6-5; D: .; J: TRBJ1-1; CDR3: CASIQWGSEAFF; DNA: TGTGCCAGCATCCAGTGGGGGTCTGAAGCTTTCTTT
size: .; V: TRBV6-1; D: .; J: TRBJ2-1; CDR3: CASSEGSGYNEQFF; DNA: TGTGCCAGCAGTGAAGGTAGTGGGTACAATGAGCAGTTCTTC
size: .; V: TRBV18; D: TRBD1; J: TRBJ1-1; CDR3: CASSPSTGLNTEAFF; DNA: TGTGCCAGCTCACCCTCGACAGGGCTGAACACTGAAGCTTTCTTT
size: .; V: TRBV7-8; D: TRBD1; J: TRBJ1-5; CDR3: CASSSDRGNQPQHF; DNA: TGTGCCAGCAGCTCGGACAGGGGCAATCAGCCCCAGCATTTT
size: .; V: TRBV6-1; D: .; J: TRBJ1-3; CDR3: CASSGHQENTIYF; DNA: TGTGCCAGCAGTGGCCACCAAGAAAACACCATATATTTT
size: .; V: TRBV6-6; D: TRBD2; J: TRBJ2-7; CDR3: CASTLTSGGSYEQYF; DNA: TGTGCCAGCACCTTAACTAGCGGGGGCTCCTACGAGCAGTACTTC
size: .; V: TRBV5-6; D: .; J: TRBJ1-5; CDR3: CASSWGSNQPQHF; DNA: TGTGCCAGCAGCTGGGGGAGCAATCAGCCCCAGCATTTT
size: .; V: TRBV28; D: .; J: TRBJ1-4; CDR3: CASRGTAPGEKLFF; DNA: TGTGCCAGTAGGGGGACCGCGCCGGGTGAAAAACTGTTTTTT
size: .; V: TRBV2; D: .; J: TRBJ2-7; CDR3: CASSLPGTYEQYF; DNA: TGTGCCAGCTCATTACCGGGGACCTACGAGCAGTACTTC
size: once; V: TRBV14; D: TRBD1; J: TRBJ2-6; CDR3: CASSQDYRGYPGANVLTF; DNA: TGTGCCAGCAGCCAAGACTACAGGGGCTACCCTGGGGCCAACGTCCTGACTTTC
size: .; V: TRBV9; D: .; J: TRBJ2-3; CDR3: CASSRGDTQYF; DNA: TGTGCCAGCAGCCGGGGGGATACGCAGTATTTT
size: .; V: TRBV6-5; D: .; J: TRBJ1-6; CDR3: CASSEGADSPLHF; DNA: TGTGCCAGCAGTGAAGGTGCTGATTCACCCCTCCACTTT
size: .; V: TRBV4-1; D: .; J: TRBJ2-3; CDR3: CASSQDVSGASDTQYF; DNA: TGCGCCAGCAGCCAAGATGTCTCGGGTGCTTCGGATACGCAGTATTTT
size: .; V: TRBV4-1; D: .; J: TRBJ2-7; CDR3: CASSQDQGTYEQYF; DNA: TGCGCCAGCAGCCAAGATCAAGGCACCTACGAGCAGTACTTC
size: .; V: TRBV6-6; D: TRBD1; J: TRBJ1-1; CDR3: CASSRWTGKENTEAFF; DNA: TGTGCCAGCAGTCGCTGGACAGGGAAGGAGAACACTGAAGCTTTCTTT
size: .; V: TRBV2; D: TRBD2; J: TRBJ2-5; CDR3: CASRPRTSGVETQYF; DNA: TGTGCCAGCAGGCCCCGGACTAGCGGGGTGGAGACCCAGTACTTC
size: .; V: TRBV6-1; D: .; J: TRBJ2-2; CDR3: CASSEGVWIAGELFF; DNA: TGTGCCAGCAGTGAAGGGGTTTGGATCGCCGGGGAGCTGTTTTTT
size: many; V: TRBV6-1; D: .; J: TRBJ1-1; CDR3: CASSETVNTEAFF; DNA: TGTGCCAGCAGTGAAACCGTGAACACTGAAGCTTTCTTT
size: few; V: TRBV5-6; D: TRBD1; J: TRBJ2-2; CDR3: CASSKDRGWAGELFF; DNA: TGTGCCAGCAGCAAGGACAGGGGATGGGCCGGGGAGCTGTTTTTT
size: .; V: TRBV6-1; D: TRBD2; J: TRBJ2-1; CDR3: CAISSGTGPGEQFF; DNA: TGTGCCATCTCGAGCGGGACTGGGCCGGGGGAGCAGTTCTTC
size: few; V: TRBV19; D: TRBD2; J: TRBJ2-7; CDR3: CASSTIAGGRVNEQYF; DNA: TGTGCCAGTAGCACGATAGCGGGGGGCCGGGTTAACGAGCAGTACTTC
size: .; V: TRBV6-5; D: TRBD2; J: TRBJ2-1; CDR3: CASSRTSGGAAEQFF; DNA: TGTGCCAGCAGTCGGACTAGCGGGGGGGCCGCTGAGCAGTTCTTC
size: .; V: TRBV11-2; D: .; J: TRBJ1-5; CDR3: CASSLDPHPGQPQHF; DNA: TGTGCCAGCAGCTTAGATCCCCACCCTGGTCAGCCCCAGCATTTT
size: .; V: TRBV15; D: TRBD1; J: TRBJ2-5; CDR3: CATSRDRETQYF; DNA: TGTGCCACCAGCAGGGACAGGGAGACCCAGTACTTC
size: .; V: TRBV6-5; D: .; J: TRBJ2-7; CDR3: CASSYLGQGGEQYF; DNA: TGTGCCAGCAGTTACCTCGGACAGGGAGGGGAGCAGTACTTC
size: .; V: TRBV28; D: .; J: TRBJ2-3; CDR3: CASSLGSTDTQYF; DNA: TGTGCCAGCAGCCTGGGTAGCACAGATACGCAGTATTTT
size: .; V: TRBV11-1; D: TRBD2; J: TRBJ2-7; CDR3: CASSLRDPGGEQYF; DNA: TGTGCCAGCAGCTTAAGGGACCCGGGGGGCGAGCAGTACTTC
size: .; V: TRBV2; D: TRBD1; J: TRBJ1-5; CDR3: CASTDRPNQPQHF; DNA: TGTGCCAGTACGGACAGGCCCAATCAGCCCCAGCATTTT
size: once; V: TRBV5-1; D: .; J: TRBJ2-1; CDR3: CASSLGGPIQYNEQFF; DNA: TGCGCCAGCAGCTTGGGAGGTCCCATTCAGTACAATGAGCAGTTCTTC
size: .; V: TRBV5-4; D: .; J: TRBJ1-2; CDR3: CASIGVRGAANYGYTF; DNA: TGTGCCAGCATCGGAGTACGGGGGGCCGCTAACTATGGCTACACCTTC
size: .; V: TRBV7-6; D: .; J: TRBJ2-7; CDR3: CASSLSATYEQYF; DNA: TGTGCCAGCAGCTTATCAGCCACCTACGAGCAGTACTTC